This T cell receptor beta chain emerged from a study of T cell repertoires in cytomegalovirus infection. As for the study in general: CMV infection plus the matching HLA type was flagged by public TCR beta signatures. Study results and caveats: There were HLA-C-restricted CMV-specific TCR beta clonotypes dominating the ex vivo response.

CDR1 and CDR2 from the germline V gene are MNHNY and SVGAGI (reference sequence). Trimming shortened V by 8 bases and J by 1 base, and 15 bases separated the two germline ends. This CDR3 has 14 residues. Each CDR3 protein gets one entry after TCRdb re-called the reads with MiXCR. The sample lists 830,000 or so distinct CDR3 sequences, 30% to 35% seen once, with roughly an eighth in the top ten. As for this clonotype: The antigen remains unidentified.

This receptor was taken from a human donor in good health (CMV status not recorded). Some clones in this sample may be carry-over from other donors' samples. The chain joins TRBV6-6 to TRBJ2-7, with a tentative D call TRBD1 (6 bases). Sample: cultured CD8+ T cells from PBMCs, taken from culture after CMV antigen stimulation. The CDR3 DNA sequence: TGTGCCAGCTCCTATACTACAGGGTCCTACGAGCAGTACGTC. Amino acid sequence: CASSYTTGSYEQYV.